One sample yielded the 2 T cell receptor beta chains listed below, sequenced in a study of control samples from healthy donors and cancer patients. Repertoires were generated with immunoSEQ multiplex PCR, while TCRdb's copy carries only in-frame clones and drops some. This table has about 270,000 clones, about 80% appearing once. What was sequenced was PBMCs. These receptors were taken from a woman aged 55-69 years with lung cancer.

This clone was found a few times. The chain joins TRBV5-4 to TRBJ2-2; 8 nucleotides match TRBD1. The CDR3 covers 13 residues. Per germline, CDR1 SGHNT and CDR2 YYREEE (reference sequence). Unmatched junction bases numbered 3, after V lost 4 bases and J lost 7 bases. The CDR3 region is CASSPQGVGELFF. The CDR3 coding sequence is TGTGCCAGCAGCCCACAGGGGGTCGGGGAGCTGTTTTTT. Filled out from reference TRBV5-4 and TRBJ2-2, the complete variable domain reads ETGVTQSPTHLIKTRGQQVTLRCSSQSGHNTVSWYQQALGQGPQFIFQYYREEENGRGNFPPRFSGLQFPNYSSELNVNALELDDSALYLCASSPQGVGELFFGEGSRLTVL.

The CDR3 nucleotides are TGTGCCAGCAGCCCGACTAGCGGTTCCTACAATGAGCAGTTCTTC. This codes for CASSPTSGSYNEQFF. The chain joins TRBV7-9 to TRBJ2-1; 9 nucleotides agree with TRBD2. With V trimmed by 5 bases and J by 1 base, 3 bases remained unmatched. The germline CDR1 and CDR2 sequences are SEHNR and FQNEAQ (reference sequence). This CDR3 is 15 amino acids long.